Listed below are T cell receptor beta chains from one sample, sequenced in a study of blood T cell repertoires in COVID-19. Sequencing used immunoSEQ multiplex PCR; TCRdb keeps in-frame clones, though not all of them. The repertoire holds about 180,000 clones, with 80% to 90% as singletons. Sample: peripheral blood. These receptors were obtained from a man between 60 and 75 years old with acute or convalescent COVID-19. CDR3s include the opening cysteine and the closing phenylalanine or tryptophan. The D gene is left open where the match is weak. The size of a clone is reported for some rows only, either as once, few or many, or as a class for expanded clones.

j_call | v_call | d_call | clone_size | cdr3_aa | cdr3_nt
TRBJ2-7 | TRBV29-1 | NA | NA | CSVEVRGDTEYEQYF | TGCAGCGTTGAAGTAAGAGGGGACACCGAATACGAGCAGTACTTC
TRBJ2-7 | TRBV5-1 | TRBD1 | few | CASSLEQGAYEQYF | TGCGCCAGCAGCTTGGAACAGGGGGCCTACGAGCAGTACTTC
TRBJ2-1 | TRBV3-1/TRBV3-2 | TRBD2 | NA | CASTHSGRDEQFF | TGTGCCAGCACCCATAGCGGGAGAGATGAGCAGTTCTTC
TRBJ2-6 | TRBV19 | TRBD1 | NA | CASRGTGNPGANVLTF | TGTGCCAGTAGAGGGACAGGGAATCCTGGGGCCAACGTCCTGACTTTC
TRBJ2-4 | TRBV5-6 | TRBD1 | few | CASSFRDSSILAKNIQYF | TGTGCCAGCAGCTTCCGGGACAGCTCCATACTAGCCAAAAACATTCAGTACTTC
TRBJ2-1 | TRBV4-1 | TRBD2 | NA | CASSPRLAGGQNEQFF | TGCGCCAGCAGCCCCCGACTAGCGGGAGGGCAAAATGAGCAGTTCTTC
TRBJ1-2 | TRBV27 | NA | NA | CASRSDMARGYTF | TGTGCCAGCAGATCGGACATGGCTCGGGGCTACACCTTC
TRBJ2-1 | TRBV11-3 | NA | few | CASSFDQNEQFF | TGTGCCAGCAGCTTCGATCAGAATGAGCAGTTCTTC
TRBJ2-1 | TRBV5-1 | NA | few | CASSITRLEQFF | TGCGCCAGCAGCATTACCCGACTGGAGCAGTTCTTC
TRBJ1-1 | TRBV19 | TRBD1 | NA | CASSWTGRNTEAFF | TGTGCCAGTAGTTGGACAGGGCGGAACACTGAAGCTTTCTTT
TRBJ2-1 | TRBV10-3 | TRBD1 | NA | CAITDRGNEQFF | TGTGCCATCACTGACAGGGGAAATGAGCAGTTCTTC
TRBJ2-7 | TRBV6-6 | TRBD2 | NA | CASSPGASGLTYEQYF | TGTGCCAGCAGCCCCGGGGCTAGCGGCCTCACTTACGAGCAGTACTTC
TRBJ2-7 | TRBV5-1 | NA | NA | CASSAGNSVEQYF | TGCGCCAGCAGCGCCGGGAACTCCGTCGAGCAGTACTTC